The 2 T cell receptor beta chains listed next were all sequenced from one sample in a study of regulatory T cells in long-lasting Graves disease. Isolated PBMC RNA provided the starting material for the TCR library. MiXCR, applied by TCRdb to the reads, yields one record per CDR3 protein. The sample includes over a thousand distinct CDR3 sequences, 54% seen only once; the top ten take 11% to 15%. The sequences come from peripheral blood mononuclear cells (PBMCs), collected with antithyroid drug treatment, in newly diagnosed or persistent Graves disease (not recorded which). Receptor source: a female donor with Graves disease.

The chain is built from TRBV30 and TRBJ2-7; 14 bases match TRBD2. The V and J ends lost 2 bases and 3 bases, in that order; junction bases with no gene match: 3. The germline gives CDR1 GTSNPN, CDR2 SVGIG (reference sequence). CDR3 size: 15 residues. The CDR3 reads CAWSHGTSGSYEQYF. The CDR3 DNA reads TGTGCCTGGAGTCACGGGACTAGCGGGAGCTACGAGCAGTACTTC.

V gene TRBV5-5 combines with J gene TRBJ1-2; no firm D call. From germline, CDR1 is SGHKS and CDR2 YYEKEE (reference sequence). V lost 0 bases, J lost 8 bases, and 11 bases lay in between. This CDR3 has 13 residues. CDR3 DNA: TGTGCCAGCAGCTTGGCTAGGGTTGGGGGCTACACCTTC. Its translation: CASSLARVGGYTF.